The sequence of this TCR beta chain was determined in a study of sequential checkpoint blockade in melanoma. Study in general: First-line arms were nivolumab then ipilimumab, or the reverse, randomized 1:1. Around 90 pretreatment tumor DNA samples were TCRβ immunosequenced. Study-level findings and limits: Mutational load did not correlate with tumor T-cell fraction or clonality.

Germline V lookup: CDR1 SGHNT, CDR2 YENEEA. The CDR3 has 14 amino acids. V lost 5 bases and J lost 0, with 8 bases in between. This clone has a handful of counts. Its antigen is not identified. The data were produced by immunoSEQ multiplex PCR, yet TCRdb's version contains in-frame clones alone and is incomplete. The sample contains about 12,000 clones, roughly 24% of which appear only once. Treatment here: randomized to nivolumab then ipilimumab (arm A) or the reverse (arm B). This receptor was obtained from a human donor with melanoma. The chain uses TRBV11-3 and TRBJ1-3; D is uncertain. The sequenced sample was tumor tissue (inferred from file names), obtained from a patient given nivolumab and ipilimumab in sequence. The CDR3 is CASSPFYSGNTIYF. The CDR3 DNA reads TGTGCCAGCAGCCCCTTCTACTCTGGAAACACCATATATTTT.